This T cell receptor beta chain came from a study of T-cell memory formation after mild COVID-19. Using its own MiXCR run on the 5' RACE reads, TCRdb lists one record per CDR3 protein. The profile shows about 14,000 distinct CDR3 sequences, under 25% of them singletons. The table lists this clonotype with many counts. V shed 10 bases and J shed 6 bases, with 22 bases lying between them. Germline lookup yields CDR1 SGHTA and CDR2 FQGNSA. The CDR3 contains 15 residues. The V gene is TRBV7-2, the J gene TRBJ1-5; tentatively, D is TRBD1 (5 bases). This TCR was recovered from an adult woman who had mild COVID-19 (a few samples of this study predate the infection). Cell type and time point are not known. The material sequenced was PBMCs or a T cell subset sorted from them (not recorded which). In DNA form, the CDR3 reads TGTGCCATCCAAAACTGGGGGGGGAGCTGTCAGCCCCAGCATTTT. This sequence encodes CAIQNWGGSCQPQHF.